This T cell receptor (beta chain) was found in a study of Tregs in tolerant kidney transplant recipients. Only in-frame clones appear in the TCRdb table, and some are missing; sequencing was by immunoSEQ multiplex PCR. The data contain some 70,000 clones, roughly nine tenths of them seen just once; the ten biggest clones take up about 0.36%. As to this clone: What it binds is unknown.

Overall study results and limits: Tregs expanded with activated donor B cells seemed most donor-specific.

The sample in question was CD4+ T cells from blood, obtained before the transplant. This TCR came from a human donor who received a combined kidney and bone marrow transplant.

The CDR3 reads CASSPPLAFDEQFF. The CDR3 DNA reads as TGTGCCAGCTCACCTCCTCTAGCTTTCGATGAGCAGTTCTTC. The rearrangement uses TRBV18 and TRBJ2-1; D perhaps matches TRBD2 (5 bases). V was pared by 3 bases and J by 8 bases, with 14 bases between. The CDR3 has 14 amino acids. CDR1 is KGHSH and CDR2 is LQKENI in the germline V gene.